The source of this T cell receptor (beta chain) is a study of shared clonotypes between healthy human individuals. General study results and limits: Naive subsets usually exceeded memory subsets in estimated richness. A reduction in generation probabilities was seen for non-shared clonotypes relative to those shared by all four donors.

The assay ran at deep level. Sequencing used immunoSEQ multiplex PCR; TCRdb keeps in-frame clones, though not all of them. The sample carries millions of clones, around nine tenths recorded once. This clone was seen a single time. Its antigen remains unknown. Nashville, Tennessee was home to all donors, who were Caucasian adults. This CDR3 region has 14 residues. The germline V gene encodes CDR1 KGHSH and CDR2 LQKENI. The junction had 3 bases not matched to a gene; V was cut back by 3 bases and J by 2 bases. This TCR derives from a man between 18 and 29 years old in good health. The material sequenced was naive CD4+ T cells sorted from blood. Subset in this sample: CD45RA+ positively selected. J is TRBJ1-2 and V is TRBV18; 7 bases agree with TRBD1. For the CDR3, the DNA is TGTGCCAGCTCACCGGACAGGACCAACTATGGCTACACCTTC. Protein sequence: CASSPDRTNYGYTF.